This TCR beta chain came from a study of response to subunit inactivated influenza vaccine. General study results and limits: The authors put forward the suggestion that each seasonal influenza vaccination may bring in only a limited number of new T cells.

Trimming cost V 2 bases and J 1 base, with 12 bases left between them. Germline V gene data show CDR1 as SGHTA and CDR2 as FQGNSA. This CDR3 has 16 amino acids. TCRdb itself ran the RT-PCR reads through MiXCR, one entry per CDR3 protein. The repertoire has fewer than 600,000 distinct CDR3 sequences, roughly 7.9% of them found once; the top ten carry around 13%. Details on this clonotype: Its antigen is currently unknown.

The chain links TRBV7-2 to TRBJ2-1; D is possibly TRBD2 (7 bases). The clonotype comes from a man aged 50-75 years who received an inactivated influenza vaccine. The specimen comprised PBMCs from blood, sampled around 25 months after vaccination. CDR3 residues: CASSLFAGASYNEQFF. The CDR3 region has the DNA TGTGCCAGCAGCTTATTTGCGGGGGCATCCTACAATGAGCAGTTCTTC.